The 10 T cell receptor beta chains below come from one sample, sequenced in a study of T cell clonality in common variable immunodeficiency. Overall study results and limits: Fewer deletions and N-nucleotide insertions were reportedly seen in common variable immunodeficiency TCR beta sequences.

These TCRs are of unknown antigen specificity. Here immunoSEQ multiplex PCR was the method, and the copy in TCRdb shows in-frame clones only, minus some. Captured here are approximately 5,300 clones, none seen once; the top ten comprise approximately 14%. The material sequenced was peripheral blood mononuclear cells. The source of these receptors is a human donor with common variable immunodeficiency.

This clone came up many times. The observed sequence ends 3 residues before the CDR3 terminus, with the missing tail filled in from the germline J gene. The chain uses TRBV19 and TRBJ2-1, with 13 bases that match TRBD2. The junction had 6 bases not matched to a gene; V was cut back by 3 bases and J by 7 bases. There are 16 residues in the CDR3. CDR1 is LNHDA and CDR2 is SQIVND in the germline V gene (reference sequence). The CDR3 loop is CASSIEGLAGDNEQFF. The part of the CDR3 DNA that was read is TGTGCCAGTAGTATTGAAGGACTAGCGGGAGATAATGAG.

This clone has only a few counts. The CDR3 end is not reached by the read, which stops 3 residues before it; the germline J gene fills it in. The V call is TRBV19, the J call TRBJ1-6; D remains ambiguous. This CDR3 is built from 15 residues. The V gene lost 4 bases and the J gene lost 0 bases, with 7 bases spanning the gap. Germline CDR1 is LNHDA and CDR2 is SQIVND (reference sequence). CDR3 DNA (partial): TGTGCCAGTAGTACCGGTTACTCCTATAATTCACCC. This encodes CASSTGYSYNSP. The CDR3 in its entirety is CASSTGYSYNSPLHF.

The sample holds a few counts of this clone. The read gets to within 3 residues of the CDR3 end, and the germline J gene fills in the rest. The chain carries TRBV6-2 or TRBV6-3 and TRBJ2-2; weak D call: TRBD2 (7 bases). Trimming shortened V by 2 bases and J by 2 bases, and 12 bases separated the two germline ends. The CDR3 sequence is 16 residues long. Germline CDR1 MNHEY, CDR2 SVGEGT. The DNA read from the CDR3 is TGTGCCAGCAGTTACCTGGGGGGGGCCAACACCGGGGAG. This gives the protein CASSYLGGANTGE. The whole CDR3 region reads CASSYLGGANTGELFF.

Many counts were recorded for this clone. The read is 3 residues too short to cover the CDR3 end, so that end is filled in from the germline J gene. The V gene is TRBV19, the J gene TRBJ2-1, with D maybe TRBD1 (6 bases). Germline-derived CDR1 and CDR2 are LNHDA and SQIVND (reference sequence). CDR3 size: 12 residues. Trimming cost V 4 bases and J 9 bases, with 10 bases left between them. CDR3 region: CASSTQGSEQFF. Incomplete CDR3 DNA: TGTGCCAGTAGTACCCAGGGGAGTGAG. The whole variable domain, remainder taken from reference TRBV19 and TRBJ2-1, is DGGITQSPKYLFRKEGQNVTLSCEQNLNHDAMYWYRQDPGQGLRLIYYSQIVNDFQKGDIAEGYSVSREKKESFPLTVTSAQKNPTAFYLCASSTQGSEQFFGPGTRLTVL.

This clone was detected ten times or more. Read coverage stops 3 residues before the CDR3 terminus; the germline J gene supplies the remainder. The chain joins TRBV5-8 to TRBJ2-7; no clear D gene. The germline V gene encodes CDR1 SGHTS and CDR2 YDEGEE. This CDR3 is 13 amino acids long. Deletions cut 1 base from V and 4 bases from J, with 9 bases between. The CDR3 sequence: CASSLRLTYEQYF. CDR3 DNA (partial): TGTGCCAGCAGCTTGAGGCTTACATACGAG.

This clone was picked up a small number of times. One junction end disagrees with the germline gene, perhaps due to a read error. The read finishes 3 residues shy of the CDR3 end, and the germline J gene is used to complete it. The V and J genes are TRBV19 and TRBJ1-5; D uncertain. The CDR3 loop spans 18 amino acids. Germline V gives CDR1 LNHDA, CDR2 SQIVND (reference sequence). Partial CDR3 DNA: TGTGCCAGTAGAAAGTCCAGAAACAATAATTATAGCAAGCAGCCC. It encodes CASRKSRNNNYSKQP. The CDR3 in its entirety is CASRKSRNNNYSKQPQHF.

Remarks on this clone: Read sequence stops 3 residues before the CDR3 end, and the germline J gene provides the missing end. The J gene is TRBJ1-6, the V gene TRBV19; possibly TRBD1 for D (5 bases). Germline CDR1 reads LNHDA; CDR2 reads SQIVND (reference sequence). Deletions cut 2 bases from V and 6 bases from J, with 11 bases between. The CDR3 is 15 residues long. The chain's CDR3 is CASSITAGTNSPLHF. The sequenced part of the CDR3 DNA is TGTGCCAGTAGTATAACCGCGGGGACTAATTCACCC.

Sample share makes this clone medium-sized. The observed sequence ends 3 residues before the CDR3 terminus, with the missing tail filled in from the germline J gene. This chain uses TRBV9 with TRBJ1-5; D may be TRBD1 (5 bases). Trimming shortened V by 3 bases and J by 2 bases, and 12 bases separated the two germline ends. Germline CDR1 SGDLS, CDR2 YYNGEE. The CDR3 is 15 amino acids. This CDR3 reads CASSAGRGGNQPQHF. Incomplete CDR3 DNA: TGTGCCAGCAGCGCTGGGAGGGGAGGCAATCAGCCC.

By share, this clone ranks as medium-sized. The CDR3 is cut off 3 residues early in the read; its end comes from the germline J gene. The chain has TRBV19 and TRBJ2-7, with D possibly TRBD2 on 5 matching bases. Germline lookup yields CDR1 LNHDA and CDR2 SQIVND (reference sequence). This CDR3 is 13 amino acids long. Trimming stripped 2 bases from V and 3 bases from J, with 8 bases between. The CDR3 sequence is CASSIMAGYEQYF. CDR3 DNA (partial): TGTGCCAGTAGTATAATGGCGGGCTACGAG.

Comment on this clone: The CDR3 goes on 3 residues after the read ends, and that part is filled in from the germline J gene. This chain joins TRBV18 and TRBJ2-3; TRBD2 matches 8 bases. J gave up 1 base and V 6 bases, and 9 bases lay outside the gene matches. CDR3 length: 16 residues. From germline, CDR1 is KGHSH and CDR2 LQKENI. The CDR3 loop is CASSRTAGVGTDTQYF. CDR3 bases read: TGTGCCAGCTCTCGAACAGCGGGGGTGGGCACAGATACG.